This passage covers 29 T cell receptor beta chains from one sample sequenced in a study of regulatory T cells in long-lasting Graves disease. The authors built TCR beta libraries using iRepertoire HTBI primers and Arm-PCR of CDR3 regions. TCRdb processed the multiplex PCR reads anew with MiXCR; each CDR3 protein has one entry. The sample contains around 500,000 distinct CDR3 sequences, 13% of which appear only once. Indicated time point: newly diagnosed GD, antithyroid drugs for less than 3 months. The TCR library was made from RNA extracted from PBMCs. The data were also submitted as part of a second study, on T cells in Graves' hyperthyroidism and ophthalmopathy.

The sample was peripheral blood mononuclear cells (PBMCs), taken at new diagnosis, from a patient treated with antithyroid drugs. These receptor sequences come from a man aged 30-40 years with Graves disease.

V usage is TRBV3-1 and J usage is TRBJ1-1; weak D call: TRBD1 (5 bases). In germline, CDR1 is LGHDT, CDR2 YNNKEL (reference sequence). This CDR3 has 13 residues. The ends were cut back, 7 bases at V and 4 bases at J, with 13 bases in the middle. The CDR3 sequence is CASTPVRGTEAFF. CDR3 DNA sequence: TGTGCCAGCACCCCCGTTAGGGGCACTGAAGCTTTCTTT.

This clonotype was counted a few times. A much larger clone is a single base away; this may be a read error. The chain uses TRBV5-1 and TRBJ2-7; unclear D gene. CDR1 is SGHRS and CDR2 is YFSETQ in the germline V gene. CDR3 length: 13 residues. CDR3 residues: CASSFTPSYGQYF. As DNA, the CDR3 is TGCGCCAGCAGCTTCACCCCAAGCTACGGGCAGTACTTC.

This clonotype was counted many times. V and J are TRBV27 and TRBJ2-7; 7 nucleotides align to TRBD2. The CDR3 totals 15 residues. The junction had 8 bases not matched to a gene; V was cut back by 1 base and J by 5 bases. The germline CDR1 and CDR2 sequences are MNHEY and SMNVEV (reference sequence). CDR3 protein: CASSLLVGLGNEQYF. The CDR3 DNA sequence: TGTGCCAGCAGTTTATTGGTAGGACTAGGGAACGAGCAGTACTTC.

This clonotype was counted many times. CDR3 nucleotide sequence: TGTGCCTGGAGTGGTAAGGGAAATCAGCCCCAGCATTTT. It specifies CAWSGKGNQPQHF. J is TRBJ1-5 and V is TRBV30; D uncertain. The CDR3 is 13 amino acids. Trimming removed 1 base from V and 4 bases from J, with 8 bases in between. Germline assignment: CDR1 GTSNPN and CDR2 SVGIG (reference sequence).

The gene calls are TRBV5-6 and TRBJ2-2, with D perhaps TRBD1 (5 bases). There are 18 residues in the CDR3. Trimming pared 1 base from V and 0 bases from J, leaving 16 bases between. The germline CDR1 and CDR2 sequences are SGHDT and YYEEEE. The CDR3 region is CASSLIVRTHANTGELFF. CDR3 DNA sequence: TGTGCCAGCAGCTTGATCGTCCGGACACACGCGAACACCGGGGAGCTGTTTTTT.

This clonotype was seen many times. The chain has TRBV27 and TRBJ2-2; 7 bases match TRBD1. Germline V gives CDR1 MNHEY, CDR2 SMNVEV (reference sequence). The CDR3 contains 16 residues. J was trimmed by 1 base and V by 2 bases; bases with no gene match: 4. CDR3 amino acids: CASSLGDSMNTGELFF. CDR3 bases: TGTGCCAGCAGTTTAGGGGACAGTATGAACACCGGGGAGCTGTTTTTT.

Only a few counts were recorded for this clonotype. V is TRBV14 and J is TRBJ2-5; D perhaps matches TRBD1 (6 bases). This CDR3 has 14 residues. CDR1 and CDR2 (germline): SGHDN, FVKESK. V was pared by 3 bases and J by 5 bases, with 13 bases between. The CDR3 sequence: CASSQNRASETQYF. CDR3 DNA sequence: TGTGCCAGCAGCCAGAACAGGGCTAGTGAGACCCAGTACTTC. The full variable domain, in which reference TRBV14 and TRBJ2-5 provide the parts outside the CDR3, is EAGVTQFPSHSVIEKGQTVTLRCDPISGHDNLYWYRRVMGKEIKFLLHFVKESKQDESGMPNNRFLAERTGGTYSTLKVQPAELEDSGVYFCASSQNRASETQYFGPGTRLLVL.

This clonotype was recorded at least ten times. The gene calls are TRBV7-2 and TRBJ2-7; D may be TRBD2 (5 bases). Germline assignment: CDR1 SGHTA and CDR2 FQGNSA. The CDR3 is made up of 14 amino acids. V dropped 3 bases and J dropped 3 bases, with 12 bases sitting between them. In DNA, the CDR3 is TGTGCCAGCAGCTTTCGCGAGGGAATCTACGAGCAGTACTTC. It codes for CASSFREGIYEQYF. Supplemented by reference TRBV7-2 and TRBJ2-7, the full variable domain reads GAGVSQSPSNKVTEKGKDVELRCDPISGHTALYWYRQSLGQGLEFLIYFQGNSAPDKSGLPSDRFSAERTGGSVSTLTIQRTQQEDSAVYLCASSFREGIYEQYFGPGTRLTVT.

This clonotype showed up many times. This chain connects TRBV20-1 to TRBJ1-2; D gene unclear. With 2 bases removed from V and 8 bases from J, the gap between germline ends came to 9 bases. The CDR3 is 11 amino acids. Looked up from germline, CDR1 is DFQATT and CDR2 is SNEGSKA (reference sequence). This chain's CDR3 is CSARLRSGYTF. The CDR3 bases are TGCAGTGCTAGACTCAGGAGCGGCTACACCTTC.

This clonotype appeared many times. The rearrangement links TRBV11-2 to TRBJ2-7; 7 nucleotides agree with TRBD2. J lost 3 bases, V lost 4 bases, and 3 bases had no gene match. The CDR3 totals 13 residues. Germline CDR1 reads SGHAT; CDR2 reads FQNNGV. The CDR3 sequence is CASSWSGNYEQYF. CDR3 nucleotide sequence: TGTGCCAGCAGCTGGAGCGGGAACTACGAGCAGTACTTC.

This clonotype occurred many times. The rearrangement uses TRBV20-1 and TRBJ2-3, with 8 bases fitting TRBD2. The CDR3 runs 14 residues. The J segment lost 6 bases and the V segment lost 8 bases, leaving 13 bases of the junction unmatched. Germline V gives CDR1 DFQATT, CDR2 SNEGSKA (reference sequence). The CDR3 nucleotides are TGCAGTTCCGAACCCAGCGGGAGAGTTGATACGCAGTATTTT. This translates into CSSEPSGRVDTQYF.

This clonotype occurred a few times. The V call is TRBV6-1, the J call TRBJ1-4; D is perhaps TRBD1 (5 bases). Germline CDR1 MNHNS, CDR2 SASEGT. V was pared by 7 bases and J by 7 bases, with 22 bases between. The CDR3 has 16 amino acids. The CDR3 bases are TGTGCCAGCAAACATCGGGGCCTAGGAGACGGTGAAAAACTGTTTTTT. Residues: CASKHRGLGDGEKLFF.

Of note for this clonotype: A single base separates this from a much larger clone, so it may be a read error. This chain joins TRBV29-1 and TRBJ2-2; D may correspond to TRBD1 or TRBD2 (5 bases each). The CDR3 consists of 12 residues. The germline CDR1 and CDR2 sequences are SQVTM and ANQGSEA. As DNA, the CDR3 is TGCAGCGTGTACAGGAACACCGGGGAGCTGTCTTTT. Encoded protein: CSVYRNTGELSF.

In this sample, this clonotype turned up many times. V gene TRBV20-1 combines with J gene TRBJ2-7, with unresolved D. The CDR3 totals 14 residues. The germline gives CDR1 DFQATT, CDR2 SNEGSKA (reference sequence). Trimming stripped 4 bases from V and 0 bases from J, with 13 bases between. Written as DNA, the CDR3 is TGCAGTGCTACCAACATCAAGAGCTCCTACGAGCAGTACTTC. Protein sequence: CSATNIKSSYEQYF.

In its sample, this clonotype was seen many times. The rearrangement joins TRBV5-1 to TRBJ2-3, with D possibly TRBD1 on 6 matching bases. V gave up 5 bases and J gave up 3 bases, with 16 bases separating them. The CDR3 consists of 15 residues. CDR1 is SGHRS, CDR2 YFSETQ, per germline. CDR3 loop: CASRPQGTRTDTQYF. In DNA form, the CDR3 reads TGCGCCAGCAGACCACAGGGTACCCGGACAGATACGCAGTATTTT.

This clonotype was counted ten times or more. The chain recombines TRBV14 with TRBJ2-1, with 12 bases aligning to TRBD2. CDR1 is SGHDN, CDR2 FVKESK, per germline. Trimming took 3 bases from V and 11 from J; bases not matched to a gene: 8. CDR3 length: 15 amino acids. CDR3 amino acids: CASSQRGLAGLKQFF. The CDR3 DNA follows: TGTGCCAGCAGCCAGAGGGGACTAGCGGGCCTGAAGCAGTTCTTC. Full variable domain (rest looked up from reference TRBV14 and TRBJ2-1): EAGVTQFPSHSVIEKGQTVTLRCDPISGHDNLYWYRRVMGKEIKFLLHFVKESKQDESGMPNNRFLAERTGGTYSTLKVQPAELEDSGVYFCASSQRGLAGLKQFFGPGTRLTVL.

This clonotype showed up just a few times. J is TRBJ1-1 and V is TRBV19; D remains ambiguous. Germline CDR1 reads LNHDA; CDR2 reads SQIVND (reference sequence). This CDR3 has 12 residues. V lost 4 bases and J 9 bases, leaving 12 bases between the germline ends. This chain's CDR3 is CASSSNGRKAFF. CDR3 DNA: TGTGCCAGTAGTAGCAATGGGAGGAAAGCTTTCTTT.

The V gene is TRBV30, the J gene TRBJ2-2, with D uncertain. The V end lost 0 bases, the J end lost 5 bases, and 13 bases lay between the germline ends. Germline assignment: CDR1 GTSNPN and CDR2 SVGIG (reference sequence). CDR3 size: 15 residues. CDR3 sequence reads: CAWSVPSGRTGELFF. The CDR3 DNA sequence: TGTGCCTGGAGTGTACCCTCGGGTCGGACCGGGGAGCTGTTTTTT.

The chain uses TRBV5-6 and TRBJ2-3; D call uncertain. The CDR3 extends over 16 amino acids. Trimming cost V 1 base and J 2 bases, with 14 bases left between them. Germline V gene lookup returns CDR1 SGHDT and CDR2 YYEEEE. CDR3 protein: CASSLLERQSTDTQYF. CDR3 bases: TGTGCCAGCAGCTTGCTGGAGCGCCAATCCACAGATACGCAGTATTTT.

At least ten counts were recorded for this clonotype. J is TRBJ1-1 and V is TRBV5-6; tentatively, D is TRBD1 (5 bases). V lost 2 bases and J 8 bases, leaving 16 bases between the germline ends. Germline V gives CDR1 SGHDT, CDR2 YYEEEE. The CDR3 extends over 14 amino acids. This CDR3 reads CASSFFRRGGEAFF. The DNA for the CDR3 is TGTGCCAGCAGCTTCTTTAGAAGGGGCGGCGAAGCTTTCTTT.

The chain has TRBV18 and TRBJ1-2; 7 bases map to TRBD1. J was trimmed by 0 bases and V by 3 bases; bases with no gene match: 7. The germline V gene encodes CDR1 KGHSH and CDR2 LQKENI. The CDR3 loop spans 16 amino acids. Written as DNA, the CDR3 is TGTGCCAGCTCACCTCGACAGGGATTTGCTAACTATGGCTACACCTTC. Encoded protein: CASSPRQGFANYGYTF.

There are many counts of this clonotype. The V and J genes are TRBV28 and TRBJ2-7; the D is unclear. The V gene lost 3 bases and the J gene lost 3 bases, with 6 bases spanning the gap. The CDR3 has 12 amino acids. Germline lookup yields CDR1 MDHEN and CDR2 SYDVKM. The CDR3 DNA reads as TGTGCCAGCAGTTTTCGGGTCTACGAGCAGTACTTC. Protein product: CASSFRVYEQYF.

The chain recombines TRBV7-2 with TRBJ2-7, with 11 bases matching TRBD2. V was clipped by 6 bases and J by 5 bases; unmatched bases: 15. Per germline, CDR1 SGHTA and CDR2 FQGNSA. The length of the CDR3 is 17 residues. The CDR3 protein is CASSQRLAGSISNEQYF. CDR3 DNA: TGTGCCAGCAGTCAGAGACTAGCGGGGTCCATCTCTAACGAGCAGTACTTC.

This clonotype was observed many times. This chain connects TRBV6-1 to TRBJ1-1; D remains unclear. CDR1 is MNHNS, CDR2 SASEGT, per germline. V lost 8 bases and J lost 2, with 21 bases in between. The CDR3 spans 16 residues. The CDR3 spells CASPRESTTGNTEAFF. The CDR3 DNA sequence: TGTGCCAGCCCGAGGGAATCCACAACGGGAAACACTGAAGCTTTCTTT.

The CDR3 region has the DNA TGTGCCTGGGGACAGGGGGAGGGCGAGCAGTACTTC. Its translation is CAWGQGEGEQYF. This chain uses TRBV30 with TRBJ2-7; 10 bases fit TRBD1. In germline, CDR1 is GTSNPN, CDR2 SVGIG (reference sequence). Unmatched junction bases numbered 4, after V lost 5 bases and J lost 6 bases. The CDR3 runs 12 residues. The variable domain in full, completed from reference TRBV30 and TRBJ2-7, reads SQTIHQWPATLVQPVGSPLSLECTVEGTSNPNLYWYRQAAGRGLQLLFYSVGIGQISSEVPQNLSASRPQDRQFILSSKKLLLSDSGFYLCAWGQGEGEQYFGPGTRLTVT.

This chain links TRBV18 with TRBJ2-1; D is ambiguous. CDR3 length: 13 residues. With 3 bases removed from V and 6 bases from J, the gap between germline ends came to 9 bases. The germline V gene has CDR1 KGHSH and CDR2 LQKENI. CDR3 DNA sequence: TGTGCCAGCTCACCGGAGCTAGTCAATGAGCAGTTCTTC. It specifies CASSPELVNEQFF. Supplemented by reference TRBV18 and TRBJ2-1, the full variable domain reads NAGVMQNPRHLVRRRGQEARLRCSPMKGHSHVYWYRQLPEEGLKFMVYLQKENIIDESGMPKERFSAEFPKEGPSILRIQQVVRGDSAAYFCASSPELVNEQFFGPGTRLTVL.

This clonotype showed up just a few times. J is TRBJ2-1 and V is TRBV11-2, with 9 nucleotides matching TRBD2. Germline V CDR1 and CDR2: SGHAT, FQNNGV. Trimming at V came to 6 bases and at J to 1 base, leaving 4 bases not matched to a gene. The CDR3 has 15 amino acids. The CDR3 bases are TGTGCCAGCAGGTATAGCGGGGGTTCCTACAATGAGCAGTTCTTC. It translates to CASRYSGGSYNEQFF.

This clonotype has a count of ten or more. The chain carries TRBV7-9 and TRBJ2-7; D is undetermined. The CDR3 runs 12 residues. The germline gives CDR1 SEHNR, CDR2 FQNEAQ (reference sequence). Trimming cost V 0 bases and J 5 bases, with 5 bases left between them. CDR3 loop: CASSLAFNEQYF. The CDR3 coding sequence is TGTGCCAGCAGCTTAGCGTTCAACGAGCAGTACTTC.

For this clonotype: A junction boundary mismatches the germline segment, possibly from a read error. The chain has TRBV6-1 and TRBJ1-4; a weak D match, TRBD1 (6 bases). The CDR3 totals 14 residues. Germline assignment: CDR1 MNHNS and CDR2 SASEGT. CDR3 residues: CASSRDISEGKLSF. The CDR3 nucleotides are TGTGCCAGCAGCCGGGACATCTCGGAGGGAAAACTGTCTTTT.